This T cell receptor beta chain was profiled in a study of shared clonotypes between healthy human individuals. Study findings and constraints: Sampling included only blood; tissue repertoires likely differ. Generation probabilities of non-shared clonotypes were lower (relative to those shared by all four donors).

For each subset, genomic DNA was distributed in equal portions over several immunoSEQ plates. It was 200 ng DNA, some 30,000 T cell genomes, that sorted-subset replicate PCRs used. Clones were read by immunoSEQ multiplex PCR, and TCRdb kept only the in-frame ones, dropping some. The table lists some 2,000,000 clones, over 85% of them singletons. There are 18 residues in the CDR3. The V end lost 5 bases, the J end lost 0 bases, and 20 bases lay between the germline ends. CDR1 and CDR2 from the germline V gene are SGHTA and FQGNSA. As regards this clone: Its antigen is undetermined.

Sequenced: naive CD4+ T cells sorted from blood. Described subset: CD45RA+ positively selected. This receptor was obtained from a man between 18 and 35 years old in good health. The gene calls are TRBV7-2 and TRBJ2-1; D is tentatively TRBD1 or TRBD2 (5 bases each). CDR3 in amino acids: CASSQPSRGPSSYNEQFF. CDR3 coding DNA: TGTGCCAGCAGCCAACCGTCCCGGGGACCGAGCTCCTACAATGAGCAGTTCTTC.